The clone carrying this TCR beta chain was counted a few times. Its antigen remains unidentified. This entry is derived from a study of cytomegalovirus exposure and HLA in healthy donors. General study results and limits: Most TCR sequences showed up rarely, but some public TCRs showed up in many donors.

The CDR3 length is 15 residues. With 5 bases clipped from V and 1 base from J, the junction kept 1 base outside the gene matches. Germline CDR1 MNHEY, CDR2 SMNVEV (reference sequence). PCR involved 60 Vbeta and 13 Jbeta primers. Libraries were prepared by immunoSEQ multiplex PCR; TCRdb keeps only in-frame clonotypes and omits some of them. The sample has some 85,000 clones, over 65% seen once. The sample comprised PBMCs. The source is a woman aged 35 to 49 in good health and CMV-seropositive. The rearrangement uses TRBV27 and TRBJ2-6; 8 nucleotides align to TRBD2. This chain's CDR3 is CASSPGGSGANVLTF. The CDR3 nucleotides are TGTGCCAGCAGTCCGGGGGGGTCTGGGGCCAACGTCCTGACTTTC.